These 28 T cell receptor beta chains originate from one sample sequenced in a study of PD-L1 blockade in urothelial cancer. The assay was immunoSEQ multiplex PCR, and TCRdb's table has in-frame clones only and misses some. Of 120,000 or so clones listed, 86% are singletons. Stated time point: peripheral blood 6 weeks after treatment start. Source: PBMCs, taken around atezolizumab (anti-PD-L1) treatment. Every receptor here comes from a man aged 45 to 65 with urothelial cancer.

The chain couples TRBV19 to TRBJ2-7, with TRBD2 matching over 13 bases. The trim removed 1 base at V and 6 bases at J, leaving 3 bases unmatched. Germline V gene lookup returns CDR1 LNHDA and CDR2 SQIVND (reference sequence). CDR3 length equals 15 residues. Written as DNA, the CDR3 is TGTGCCAGTAGTATAGGCGGACTAGCGGGAGCCGAGCAGTACTTC. Translation: CASSIGGLAGAEQYF.

The genes are TRBV15 and TRBJ2-2; D ambiguous. Germline lookup yields CDR1 LNHNV and CDR2 YYDKDF (reference sequence). Trimming pared 0 bases from V and 3 bases from J, leaving 5 bases between. CDR3 length equals 14 residues. CDR3 sequence: CATSRESDTGELFF. CDR3 in DNA: TGTGCCACCAGCAGAGAGTCGGACACCGGGGAGCTGTTTTTT.

J is TRBJ2-1 and V is TRBV11-2; unclear D gene. There are 16 residues in the CDR3. Germline CDR1 reads SGHAT; CDR2 reads FQNNGV. Trimming took off 0 bases at V and 4 bases at J, with 13 bases between the two ends. The CDR3 reads CASSLEWVTAYNEQFF. The CDR3 nucleotides read TGTGCCAGCAGCTTAGAGTGGGTCACAGCTTACAATGAGCAGTTCTTC. Filled out from reference TRBV11-2 and TRBJ2-1, the complete variable domain reads EAGVAQSPRYKIIEKRQSVAFWCNPISGHATLYWYQQILGQGPKLLIQFQNNGVVDDSQLPKDRFSAERLKGVDSTLKIQPAKLEDSAVYLCASSLEWVTAYNEQFFGPGTRLTVL.

The rearrangement joins TRBV9 to TRBJ2-3, with 8 bases lining up with TRBD2. Germline loops: CDR1 SGDLS, CDR2 YYNGEE. The CDR3 contains 16 residues. V lost 1 base and J lost 3; bases outside the gene matches: 7. In DNA form, the CDR3 reads TGTGCCAGCAGCGTACGAAGCGGGAGAGGGACAGATACGCAGTATTTT. Translated, it gives CASSVRSGRGTDTQYF.

This chain connects TRBV5-1 to TRBJ1-1; D possibly corresponds to TRBD1 (5 bases). The CDR3 has 14 residues. Germline CDR1 SGHRS, CDR2 YFSETQ. The V end was cut by 0 bases, the J end by 1 base, with 7 bases between. The CDR3 DNA reads as TGCGCCAGCAGCTTGGAAGGGGCGAACACTGAAGCTTTCTTT. It translates to CASSLEGANTEAFF.

The chain uses TRBV21-1 and TRBJ2-5; TRBD2 is taken as the D call from the table, unchecked against the DNA. TRBV21-1 is termed a pseudogene. This CDR3 contains 14 residues. The CDR3: CASSKRILKETQYF. The CDR3 bases are TGTGCCAGCAGCAAGAGAATCCTAAAGGAGACCCAGTACTTC.

This chain joins TRBV6-5 and TRBJ2-1; D gene uncertain. V lost 6 bases and J lost 9, with 18 bases in between. Germline CDR1 and CDR2: MNHEY and SVGAGI. The CDR3 extends over 14 amino acids. The CDR3 reads CASRSVGRFIEQFF. The DNA for the CDR3 is TGTGCCAGCAGGAGCGTAGGTCGGTTTATTGAGCAGTTCTTC.

The chain recombines TRBV6-4 with TRBJ2-3; TRBD1 aligns across 9 bases. The germline V gene has CDR1 MRHNA and CDR2 SNTAGT. V lost 6 bases, J lost 4 bases, and 5 bases stayed unmatched. The CDR3 contains 14 residues. The CDR3 coding sequence is TGTGCCAGCAGGCCGACAGGGGGGGCAGATACGCAGTATTTT. Translated: CASRPTGGADTQYF.

About this clone itself: At the DNA level, this CDR3 is encoded by other sequences in the same sample as well. This chain connects TRBV7-3 to TRBJ2-2, with D perhaps matching TRBD2 (5 bases). V was trimmed by 1 base and J by 0 bases, leaving 9 bases between them. CDR1 and CDR2 from the germline V gene are SGHTA and FQGTGA. The length of the CDR3 is 16 residues. CDR3 amino acids: CASSLRAGANTGELFF. CDR3 in DNA: TGTGCCAGCAGCTTAAGGGCGGGCGCGAACACCGGGGAGCTGTTTTTT.

This sequence joins TRBV11-2 and TRBJ1-1; D is unclear. V was cut by 0 bases and J by 6 bases, with 8 bases left in between. Germline values: CDR1 SGHAT, CDR2 FQNNGV. CDR3 length: 13 residues. The CDR3: CASSLDRWAEAFF. DNA of the CDR3: TGTGCCAGCAGCTTAGACAGGTGGGCTGAAGCTTTCTTT.

This clone was picked up one time. V and J are TRBV14 and TRBJ1-1, with D unresolved. The CDR3 sequence is 14 residues long. Germline loops: CDR1 SGHDN, CDR2 FVKESK. Trimming removed 0 bases from V and 2 bases from J, with 7 bases in between. CDR3 DNA sequence: TGTGCCAGCAGCCAAGATCTCCTTAACACTGAAGCTTTCTTT. Protein product: CASSQDLLNTEAFF.

The chain recombines TRBV5-8 with TRBJ2-7; D may be TRBD2 (5 bases). Germline CDR1 reads SGHTS; CDR2 reads YDEGEE. The CDR3 loop spans 14 amino acids. The V and J ends lost 5 bases and 3 bases respectively, with 15 bases between them. The CDR3 here is CASRKTGLNYEQYF. CDR3 bases: TGTGCCAGCAGAAAGACTGGACTGAACTACGAGCAGTACTTC.

The genes are TRBV11-2 and TRBJ2-7; 8 bases map to TRBD1. The CDR3 is 15 residues long. V lost 4 bases to trimming and J lost 4 bases; unmatched junction nucleotides: 9. Germline V CDR1 and CDR2: SGHAT, FQNNGV. The chain's CDR3 is CASSSDRGERYEQYF. CDR3 bases: TGTGCCAGCAGCTCCGACAGGGGTGAACGTTACGAGCAGTACTTC. The full variable domain, in which reference TRBV11-2 and TRBJ2-7 provide the parts outside the CDR3, is EAGVAQSPRYKIIEKRQSVAFWCNPISGHATLYWYQQILGQGPKLLIQFQNNGVVDDSQLPKDRFSAERLKGVDSTLKIQPAKLEDSAVYLCASSSDRGERYEQYFGPGTRLTVT.

This clone was counted a few times. CDR3 sequence reads: CASRWTARDEKLFF. The CDR3 nucleotides are TGTGCCAGCAGATGGACAGCAAGGGATGAAAAACTGTTTTTT. This chain joins TRBV2 and TRBJ1-4, with D possibly being TRBD1 (6 bases). The CDR3 runs to 14 residues. From germline, CDR1 is SNHLY and CDR2 FYNNEI. Trimming took 6 bases from V and 6 from J, leaving 14 bases between them.

CDR3 nucleotide sequence: TGTGCCAGCAGCCCAGGGTCACGCAACTATGGCTACACCTTC. Amino acid sequence: CASSPGSRNYGYTF. The chain recombines TRBV5-6 with TRBJ1-2, with a weak D call TRBD1 (5 bases). The V end lost 4 bases, the J end lost 2 bases, and 12 bases lay between the germline ends. The CDR3 runs 14 residues. Germline V gene data show CDR1 as SGHDT and CDR2 as YYEEEE.

The chain combines TRBV11-2 with TRBJ1-2; 8 bases agree with TRBD1. V lost 4 bases, J lost 1 base, and 2 bases stayed unmatched. This CDR3 has 14 amino acids. CDR1 is SGHAT and CDR2 is FQNNGV in the germline V gene. In nucleotides, the CDR3 is TGTGCCAGCAGCTCCGACAGGGGTAACTATGGCTACACCTTC. The encoded protein is CASSSDRGNYGYTF.

Notes on this clone: Its ends do not fully match the called genes, so a read error is possible. V gene TRBV4-1 combines with J gene TRBJ1-4, with TRBD1 matching 7 bases. Germline loops: CDR1 MGHRA, CDR2 YSYEKL. This CDR3 is built from 15 residues. CDR3 in amino acids: CASSQQGQTSEKLFF. As DNA, the CDR3 is TGCGCCAGCAGCCAACAGGGACAGACTAGTGAAAAACTGTTTTTT.

This chain connects TRBV19 to TRBJ1-2, with D possibly TRBD1 on 5 matching bases. Looked up from germline, CDR1 is LNHDA and CDR2 is SQIVND (reference sequence). Trimming left V 1 base short and J 9 bases short, with 12 bases between. This CDR3 has 13 residues. As DNA, the CDR3 is TGTGCCAGTAGTATAGCCCAGGGTTGGAGCTACACCTTC. As protein: CASSIAQGWSYTF. The variable domain in full, with the rest retrieved from reference TRBV19 and TRBJ1-2, is DGGITQSPKYLFRKEGQNVTLSCEQNLNHDAMYWYRQDPGQGLRLIYYSQIVNDFQKGDIAEGYSVSREKKESFPLTVTSAQKNPTAFYLCASSIAQGWSYTFGSGTRLTVV.

The chain carries TRBV15 and TRBJ2-3, with a possible D match to TRBD2 (5 bases). Germline CDR1 LNHNV, CDR2 YYDKDF (reference sequence). The CDR3 totals 14 residues. V dropped 1 base and J dropped 10 bases, with 15 bases sitting between them. DNA for the CDR3: TGTGCCACCAGCAGAGTCCAAAGGCTAGCCCCGCAGTATTTT. It codes for CATSRVQRLAPQYF. The whole variable domain, filled in from reference TRBV15 and TRBJ2-3, reads DAMVIQNPRYQVTQFGKPVTLSCSQTLNHNVMYWYQQKSSQAPKLLFHYYDKDFNNEADTPDNFQSRRPNTSFCFLDIRSPGLGDTAMYLCATSRVQRLAPQYFGPGTRLTVL.

The V call is TRBV9, the J call TRBJ1-2; D unclear. Trimming cost V 0 bases and J 3 bases, with 12 bases left between them. The CDR3 spans 15 residues. CDR1 and CDR2 from the germline V gene are SGDLS and YYNGEE. The CDR3 coding sequence is TGTGCCAGCAGCGTAGAACTTACAGCGGACTATGGCTACACCTTC. Translating it yields CASSVELTADYGYTF.

The V gene is TRBV10-3, the J gene TRBJ1-6; TRBD1 matches 7 bases. Germline loops: CDR1 ENHRY, CDR2 SYGVKD. The CDR3 consists of 15 residues. The trim removed 2 bases at V and 7 bases at J, leaving 5 bases unmatched. The CDR3 is CAISERQGGNSPLHF. The CDR3 nucleotides read TGTGCCATCAGTGAGCGACAGGGTGGGAATTCACCCCTCCACTTT.

Only one count was recorded for this clone. The J gene is TRBJ1-3, the V gene TRBV19; D call uncertain. Trimming cost V 7 bases and J 2 bases, with 18 bases left between them. CDR1 and CDR2 from the germline V gene are LNHDA and SQIVND (reference sequence). This CDR3 has 16 residues. DNA for the CDR3: TGTGCCAGTACCCAATCTCCGGCGGTTCCTGGAAACACCATATATTTT. Encoded protein: CASTQSPAVPGNTIYF. Full variable domain (outside the CDR3, taken from reference TRBV19 and TRBJ1-3): DGGITQSPKYLFRKEGQNVTLSCEQNLNHDAMYWYRQDPGQGLRLIYYSQIVNDFQKGDIAEGYSVSREKKESFPLTVTSAQKNPTAFYLCASTQSPAVPGNTIYFGEGSWLTVV.

The chain combines TRBV7-9 with TRBJ2-5; 8 bases align to TRBD2. V was pared by 1 base and J by 7 bases, with 8 bases of the junction left unmatched. There are 15 residues in the CDR3. CDR1 SEHNR and CDR2 FQNEAQ come from the germline V gene (reference sequence). The DNA for the CDR3 is TGTGCCAGCAGCTTAGGAACGGGAGGGGCAGGGACCCAGTACTTC. Amino acid sequence: CASSLGTGGAGTQYF.

The chain couples TRBV19 to TRBJ2-3; D is undetermined. The germline gives CDR1 LNHDA, CDR2 SQIVND (reference sequence). V lost 6 bases and J 0 bases, leaving 7 bases between the germline ends. This CDR3 is 13 amino acids long. The CDR3 spells CASRAGSTDTQYF. The CDR3 DNA reads TGTGCCAGTAGGGCAGGTAGCACAGATACGCAGTATTTT.

This chain joins TRBV13 and TRBJ2-3; 7 positions agree with TRBD2. Trimming took 6 bases from V and 4 from J; bases not matched to a gene: 13. The germline CDR1 and CDR2 sequences are PRHDT and FYEKMQ (reference sequence). CDR3 length equals 16 residues. CDR3: CASSSRGSPGADTQYF. The CDR3 DNA is TGTGCCAGCAGTTCTCGCGGGAGCCCCGGGGCAGATACGCAGTATTTT.

The chain carries TRBV30 and TRBJ2-3; 7 nucleotides line up with TRBD2. The V gene end was trimmed by 5 bases and the J gene end by 7 bases; junction bases not matched to a gene: 12. CDR1 and CDR2 from the germline V gene are GTSNPN and SVGIG (reference sequence). The CDR3 spans 14 residues. The CDR3 reads CAWRPGGGWNTQYF. In DNA form, the CDR3 reads TGTGCCTGGCGTCCTGGGGGGGGTTGGAATACGCAGTATTTT.

This rearrangement joins TRBV7-8 to TRBJ2-1; 8 bases are shared with TRBD1. The CDR3 runs 17 residues. Germline values: CDR1 SGHVS, CDR2 FQNEAQ. With V trimmed by 4 bases and J by 8 bases, 16 bases remained unmatched. CDR3 residues: CASSWRGAGQVVHEQFF. CDR3 nucleotide sequence: TGTGCCAGCAGCTGGCGCGGGGCGGGACAGGTCGTGCATGAGCAGTTCTTC.

J is TRBJ1-1 and V is TRBV29-1, with D maybe TRBD1 (6 bases). Per the germline V gene, CDR1 is SQVTM and CDR2 is ANQGSEA. The CDR3 spans 12 residues. The ends were cut back, 7 bases at V and 5 bases at J, with 14 bases in the middle. The chain's CDR3 is CSGRGWGTEAFF. CDR3 nucleotides: TGCAGCGGCAGGGGATGGGGGACTGAAGCTTTCTTT.